This T cell receptor beta chain comes out of a study of blood T cell repertoires in COVID-19. Original processing methods: Nucleated cell counts were estimated from reference gene primer amplification. Sequencing used immunoSEQ multiplex PCR; TCRdb keeps in-frame clones, though not all of them. V, J and clone size were drawn from that table, and D and trimming were deduced from the DNA. Of 150,000 to 200,000 clones listed, roughly nine tenths are singletons. The V end lost 7 bases, the J end lost 5 bases, and 14 bases lay between the germline ends. The CDR3 contains 13 residues. Germline CDR1 reads SNHLY; CDR2 reads FYNNEI.

The sequence was collected from a man between 18 and 29 years old who had recovered from COVID-19. V gene TRBV2 combines with J gene TRBJ1-1; D possibly corresponds to TRBD1 (5 bases). Sequencing was carried out using peripheral blood. The CDR3 region is CASTVGGGTEAFF. As DNA, the CDR3 is TGTGCCAGCACCGTCGGGGGTGGGACTGAAGCTTTCTTT.